This entry lists 9 T cell receptor beta chains sequenced from one sample in a study of beta chain features in type 1 diabetes. The isolated RNA, all of it, was reverse transcribed, so expressed TCRB transcripts were what got sequenced. Only in-frame clones appear in the TCRdb table, and some are missing; sequencing was by immunoSEQ multiplex PCR. The table shows some 140,000 clones, with about 9.2% occurring only once. The sequenced sample consisted of central memory CD4+ T cells from blood. Receptors originate from a man younger than 30 in good health.

This clone was picked up a small number of times. The J gene is TRBJ2-1, the V gene TRBV9, with TRBD2 matching 11 bases. The CDR3 runs 21 residues. J was trimmed by 1 base and V by 3 bases; bases with no gene match: 18. Germline V lookup: CDR1 SGDLS, CDR2 YYNGEE. The CDR3 region is CASSGRETSGESVRSYNEQFF. The CDR3 region has the DNA TGTGCCAGCAGCGGAAGAGAGACTAGCGGGGAATCGGTAAGGTCCTACAATGAGCAGTTCTTC. Based on the CDR3 plus reference TRBV9 and TRBJ2-1, the full variable domain is DSGVTQTPKHLITATGQRVTLRCSPRSGDLSVYWYQQSLDQGLQFLIQYYNGEERAKGNILERFSAQQFPDLHSELNLSSLELGDSALYFCASSGRETSGESVRSYNEQFFGPGTRLTVL.

This rearrangement joins TRBV14 to TRBJ2-7, with D tentatively TRBD1 (6 bases). The germline CDR1 and CDR2 sequences are SGHDN and FVKESK. The CDR3 is 15 amino acids. V was cut by 4 bases and J by 7 bases, with 20 bases left in between. As DNA, the CDR3 is TGTGCCAGCAGCCGGTTTACAGGGCCGTCGGGGGAGCAGTACTTC. This gives the protein CASSRFTGPSGEQYF.

In its sample, this clone was seen a few times. The chain is built from TRBV30 and TRBJ1-4, with 9 bases lining up with TRBD1. The CDR3 runs to 15 residues. Germline lookup yields CDR1 GTSNPN and CDR2 SVGIG (reference sequence). V lost 4 bases and J lost 4; bases outside the gene matches: 7. The CDR3 nucleotides read TGTGCCTGGAACAGGGGGCAGACGAGTAATGAAAAACTGTTTTTT. Translating it yields CAWNRGQTSNEKLFF.

V is TRBV7-9 and J is TRBJ1-2, with 7 bases matching TRBD1. The CDR3 is 13 amino acids. Germline CDR1 SEHNR, CDR2 FQNEAQ (reference sequence). With V trimmed by 2 bases and J by 7 bases, 4 bases remained unmatched. The CDR3 DNA is TGTGCCAGCAGCTTACCAAGGGGGCTTGGCTACACCTTC. Translated, it gives CASSLPRGLGYTF.

This clone was picked up a small number of times. V is TRBV2 and J is TRBJ1-5; D is perhaps TRBD1 (5 bases). The CDR3 covers 15 residues. The V gene lost 7 bases and the J gene lost 3 bases, with 16 bases spanning the gap. Looked up from germline, CDR1 is SNHLY and CDR2 is FYNNEI. The CDR3 region has the DNA TGTGCCAGCACGCAGCAGGCCAGGGACAATCAGCCCCAGCATTTT. Its protein is CASTQQARDNQPQHF.

This clone was counted a few times. The gene calls are TRBV30 and TRBJ1-1; D not resolved. This CDR3 spans 14 amino acids. Deletions cut 4 bases from V and 0 bases from J, with 12 bases between. Germline CDR1 is GTSNPN and CDR2 is SVGIG (reference sequence). CDR3 protein: CAWKRTNLNTEAFF. DNA for the CDR3: TGTGCCTGGAAACGCACTAACTTGAACACTGAAGCTTTCTTT.

This clone was picked up a small number of times. The rearrangement joins TRBV5-1 to TRBJ2-7; 15 bases match TRBD2. The J segment lost 3 bases and the V segment lost 4 bases, leaving 5 bases of the junction unmatched. CDR1 is SGHRS and CDR2 is YFSETQ in the germline V gene. This CDR3 comprises 16 residues. The CDR3 DNA reads as TGCGCCAGCAGCCAAGGGACTAGCGGGGGGAACTACGAGCAGTACTTC. Translated, it gives CASSQGTSGGNYEQYF.

In its sample, this clone was seen a few times. The rearrangement joins TRBV7-7 to TRBJ2-7, with D possibly being TRBD1 (6 bases). V lost 1 base and J 4 bases, leaving 11 bases between the germline ends. CDR1 and CDR2 from the germline V gene are SSHAT and FNYEAQ (reference sequence). The CDR3 has 14 amino acids. The CDR3 protein is CASSLVFRGYEQYF. The DNA of the CDR3 is TGTGCCAGCAGCTTAGTGTTCAGGGGATACGAGCAGTACTTC.

The rearrangement uses TRBV7-6 and TRBJ2-7, with D hard to call. The CDR3 covers 17 residues. The ends were cut back, 5 bases at V and 4 bases at J, with 24 bases in the middle. The germline gives CDR1 SGHVS, CDR2 FNYEAQ. The CDR3: CASSQSLFWAGMYEQYF. The CDR3 nucleotides read TGTGCCAGCAGCCAGTCCTTATTCTGGGCAGGAATGTACGAGCAGTACTTC.